These 8 T cell receptor beta chains originate from one sample sequenced in a study of T cell repertoires in cytomegalovirus infection. Using its own MiXCR run on the reads, TCRdb lists one record per CDR3 protein. This table holds 150,000 to 200,000 distinct CDR3 sequences, roughly 14% found once. The sample was PBMCs. The receptors shown here come from a human donor in good health (CMV status not recorded). Some clones in this sample may be carry-over from other donors' samples.

V usage is TRBV19 and J usage is TRBJ1-1; D ambiguous. This CDR3 region has 11 residues. The ends were cut back, 5 bases at V and 5 bases at J, with 6 bases in the middle. Germline V gene lookup returns CDR1 LNHDA and CDR2 SQIVND (reference sequence). CDR3 bases: TGTGCCAGTAGTGCCAGGACTGAAGCTTTCTTT. The encoded protein is CASSARTEAFF.

There are many counts of this clonotype. The chain has TRBV7-9 and TRBJ2-6; TRBD1 agrees at 9 bases. This CDR3 comprises 18 residues. Looked up from germline, CDR1 is SEHNR and CDR2 is FQNEAQ (reference sequence). V was pared by 2 bases and J by 2 bases, with 7 bases of the junction left unmatched. The CDR3 is CASSLRGQGQTGANVLTF. As DNA, the CDR3 is TGTGCCAGCAGCTTAAGGGGACAGGGACAAACTGGGGCCAACGTCCTGACTTTC.

This clonotype has ten or more counts. The rearrangement joins TRBV27 to TRBJ2-1; D is ambiguous. Trimming took off 1 base at V and 6 bases at J, with 1 base between the two ends. CDR1 MNHEY and CDR2 SMNVEV come from the germline V gene (reference sequence). The CDR3 runs to 11 residues. In DNA form, the CDR3 reads TGTGCCAGCAGTTTATTCAATGAGCAGTTCTTC. The encoded protein is CASSLFNEQFF.

V usage is TRBV12-3 or TRBV12-4 and J usage is TRBJ2-7; a possible D gene is TRBD1 (5 bases). This CDR3 contains 18 residues. V was trimmed by 5 bases and J by 0 bases, leaving 23 bases between them. CDR3 residues: CASSPGQGVAQSSYEQYF. For the CDR3, the DNA is TGTGCCAGCAGTCCCGGACAAGGCGTCGCTCAAAGCTCCTACGAGCAGTACTTC.

This clonotype was found many times. The chain carries TRBV25-1 and TRBJ1-6; D not certain. This CDR3 region has 13 residues. Germline V lookup: CDR1 MGHDK, CDR2 SYGVNS. Trimming left V 0 bases short and J 7 bases short, with 4 bases between. CDR3 sequence: CASSEYTNSPLHF. The CDR3 nucleotides are TGTGCCAGCAGTGAATACACGAATTCACCCCTCCACTTT.

This clonotype was picked up many times. The chain couples TRBV7-2 to TRBJ1-1, with TRBD1 as a possible D gene (5 bases). CDR3 length: 13 amino acids. Germline values: CDR1 SGHTA, CDR2 FQGNSA. With 4 bases removed from V and 3 bases from J, the gap between germline ends came to 9 bases. The CDR3 DNA reads TGTGCCAGCAGCTCACGACAGTACACTGAAGCTTTCTTT. Encoded protein: CASSSRQYTEAFF.

This clonotype was detected many times. V usage is TRBV7-3 and J usage is TRBJ2-5; TRBD2 matches 12 bases. V shed 4 bases and J 4 bases; nucleotides not matched to a gene: 4. Per the germline V gene, CDR1 is SGHTA and CDR2 is FQGTGA. The CDR3 is 15 residues long. CDR3 amino acids: CASSSTSGRGETQYF. The CDR3 bases are TGTGCCAGCAGCTCGACTAGCGGGAGAGGAGAGACCCAGTACTTC. The entire variable domain, with the rest obtained from reference TRBV7-3 and TRBJ2-5, is as follows: GAGVSQTPSNKVTEKGKYVELRCDPISGHTALYWYRQSLGQGPEFLIYFQGTGAADDSGLPNDRFFAVRPEGSVSTLKIQRTERGDSAVYLCASSSTSGRGETQYFGPGTRLLVL.

This clonotype occurred many times. The chain is built from TRBV11-2 and TRBJ2-7, with 9 nucleotides matching TRBD1. V was pared by 4 bases and J by 0 bases, with 4 bases of the junction left unmatched. From germline, CDR1 is SGHAT and CDR2 FQNNGV. The CDR3 has 15 residues. The CDR3 protein is CASSWGQGSSYEQYF. In DNA, the CDR3 is TGTGCCAGCAGCTGGGGACAGGGTAGCTCCTACGAGCAGTACTTC.